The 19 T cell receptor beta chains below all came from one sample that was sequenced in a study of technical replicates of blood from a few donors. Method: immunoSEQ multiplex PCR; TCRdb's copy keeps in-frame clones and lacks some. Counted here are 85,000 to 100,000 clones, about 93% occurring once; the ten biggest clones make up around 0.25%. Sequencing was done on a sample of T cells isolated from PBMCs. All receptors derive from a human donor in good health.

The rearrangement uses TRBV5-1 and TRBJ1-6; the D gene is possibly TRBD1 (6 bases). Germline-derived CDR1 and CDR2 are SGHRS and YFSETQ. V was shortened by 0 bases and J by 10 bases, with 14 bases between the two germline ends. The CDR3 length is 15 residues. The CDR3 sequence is CASSLAGGAQSPLHF. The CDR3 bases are TGCGCCAGCAGCTTGGCGGGGGGGGCTCAGTCACCCCTCCACTTT. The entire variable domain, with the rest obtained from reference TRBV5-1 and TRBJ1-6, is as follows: KAGVTQTPRYLIKTRGQQVTLSCSPISGHRSVSWYQQTPGQGLQFLFEYFSETQRNKGNFPGRFSGRQFSNSRSEMNVSTLELGDSALYLCASSLAGGAQSPLHFGNGTRLTVT.

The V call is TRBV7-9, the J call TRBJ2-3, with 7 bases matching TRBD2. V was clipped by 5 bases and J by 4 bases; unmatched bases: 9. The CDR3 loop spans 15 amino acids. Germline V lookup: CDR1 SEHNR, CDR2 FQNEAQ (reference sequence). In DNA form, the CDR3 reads TGTGCCAGCAGCCGGGACTTAGCGGGCCCAGATACGCAGTATTTT. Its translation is CASSRDLAGPDTQYF.

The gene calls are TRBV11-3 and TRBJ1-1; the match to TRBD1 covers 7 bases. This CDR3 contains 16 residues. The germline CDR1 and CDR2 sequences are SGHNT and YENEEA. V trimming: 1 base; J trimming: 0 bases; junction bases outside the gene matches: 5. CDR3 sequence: CASSLAPGQMNTEAFF. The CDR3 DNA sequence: TGTGCCAGCAGCTTAGCTCCGGGACAGATGAACACTGAAGCTTTCTTT.

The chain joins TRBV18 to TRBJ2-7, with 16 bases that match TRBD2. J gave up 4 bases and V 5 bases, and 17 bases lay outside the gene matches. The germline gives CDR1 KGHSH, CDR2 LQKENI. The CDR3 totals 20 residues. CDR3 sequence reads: CASSFDSGTSGRAAQYEQYF. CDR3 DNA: TGTGCCAGCTCATTCGATTCCGGGACTAGCGGGAGGGCCGCTCAGTACGAGCAGTACTTC.

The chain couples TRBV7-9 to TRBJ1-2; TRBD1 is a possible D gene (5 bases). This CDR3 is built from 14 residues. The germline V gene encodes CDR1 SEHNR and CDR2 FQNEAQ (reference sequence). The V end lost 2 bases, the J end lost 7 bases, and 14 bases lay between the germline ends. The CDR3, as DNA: TGTGCCAGCAGCTTACGTCTCGGGGGGAGTGGCTACACCTTC. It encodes CASSLRLGGSGYTF.

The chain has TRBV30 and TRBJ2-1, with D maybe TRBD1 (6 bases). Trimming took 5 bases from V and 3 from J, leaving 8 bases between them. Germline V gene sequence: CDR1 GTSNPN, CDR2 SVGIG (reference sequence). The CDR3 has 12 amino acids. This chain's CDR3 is CAWDRSYNEQFF. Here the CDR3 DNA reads TGTGCCTGGGACAGGAGCTACAATGAGCAGTTCTTC.

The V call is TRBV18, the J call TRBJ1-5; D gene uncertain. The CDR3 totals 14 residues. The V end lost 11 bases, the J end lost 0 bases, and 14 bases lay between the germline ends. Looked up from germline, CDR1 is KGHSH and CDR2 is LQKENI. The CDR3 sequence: CAPNRAYSNQPQHF. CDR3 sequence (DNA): TGTGCCCCTAACAGAGCTTATAGCAATCAGCCCCAGCATTTT.

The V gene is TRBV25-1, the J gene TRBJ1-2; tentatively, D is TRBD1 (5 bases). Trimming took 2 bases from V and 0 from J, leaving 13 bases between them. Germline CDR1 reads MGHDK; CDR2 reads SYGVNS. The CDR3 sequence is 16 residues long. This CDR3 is CASSELTTEANYGYTF. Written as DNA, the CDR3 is TGTGCCAGCAGTGAACTAACGACAGAAGCTAACTATGGCTACACCTTC.

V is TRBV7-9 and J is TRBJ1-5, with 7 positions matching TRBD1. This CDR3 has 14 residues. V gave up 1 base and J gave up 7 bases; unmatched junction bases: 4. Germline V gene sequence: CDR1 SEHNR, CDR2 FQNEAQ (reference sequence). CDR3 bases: TGTGCCAGCAGCTTAGTCACAGGGGACCAGCCCCAGCATTTT. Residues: CASSLVTGDQPQHF.

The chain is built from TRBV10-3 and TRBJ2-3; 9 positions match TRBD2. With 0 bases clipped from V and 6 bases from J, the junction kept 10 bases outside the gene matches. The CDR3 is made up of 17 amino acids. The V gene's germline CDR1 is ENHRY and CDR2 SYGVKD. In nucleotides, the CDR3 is TGTGCCATCAGTGAGTCCCCGGGACTAGCAAGTCCGGATACGCAGTATTTT. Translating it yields CAISESPGLASPDTQYF.

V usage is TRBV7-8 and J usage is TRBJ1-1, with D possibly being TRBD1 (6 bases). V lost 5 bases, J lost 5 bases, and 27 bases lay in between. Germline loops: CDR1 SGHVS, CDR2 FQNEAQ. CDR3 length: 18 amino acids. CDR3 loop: CASSPFVGTQTSGTEAFF. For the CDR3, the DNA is TGTGCCAGCAGCCCCTTCGTGGGGACACAGACCTCGGGGACTGAAGCTTTCTTT.

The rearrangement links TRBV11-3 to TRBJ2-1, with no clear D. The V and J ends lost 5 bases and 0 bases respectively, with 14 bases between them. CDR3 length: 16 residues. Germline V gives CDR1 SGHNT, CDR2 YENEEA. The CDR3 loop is CASSPLAVSSYNEQFF. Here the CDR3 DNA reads TGTGCCAGCAGCCCATTGGCGGTGAGCTCCTACAATGAGCAGTTCTTC.

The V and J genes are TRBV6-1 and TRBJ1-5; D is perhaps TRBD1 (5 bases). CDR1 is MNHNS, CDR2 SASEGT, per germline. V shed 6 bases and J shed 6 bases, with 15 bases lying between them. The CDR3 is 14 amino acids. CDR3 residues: CASRADRAPQPQHF. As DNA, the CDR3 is TGTGCCAGCAGGGCCGACAGAGCCCCTCAGCCCCAGCATTTT.

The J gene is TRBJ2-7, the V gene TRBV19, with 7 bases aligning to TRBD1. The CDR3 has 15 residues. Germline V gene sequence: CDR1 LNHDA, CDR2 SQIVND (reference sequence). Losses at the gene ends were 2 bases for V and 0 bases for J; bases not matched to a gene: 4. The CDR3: CASSITGANSYEQYF. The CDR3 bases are TGTGCCAGTAGTATAACAGGGGCGAACTCCTACGAGCAGTACTTC.

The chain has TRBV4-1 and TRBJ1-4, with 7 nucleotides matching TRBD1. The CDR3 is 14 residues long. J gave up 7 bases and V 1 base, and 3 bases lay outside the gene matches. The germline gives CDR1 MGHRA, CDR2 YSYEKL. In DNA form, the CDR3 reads TGCGCCAGCAGCCAAGGCCAGGGGGGTGAAAAACTGTTTTTT. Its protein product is CASSQGQGGEKLFF.

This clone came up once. As DNA, the CDR3 is TGTGCCAGCAGCCAAGACGAGGGTCCGAACACCGGGGAGCTGTTTTTT. Residues: CASSQDEGPNTGELFF. The rearrangement uses TRBV14 and TRBJ2-2, with D maybe TRBD2 (5 bases). Germline V gene sequence: CDR1 SGHDN, CDR2 FVKESK. V lost 0 bases, J lost 0 bases, and 8 bases lay in between. The length of the CDR3 is 16 residues.

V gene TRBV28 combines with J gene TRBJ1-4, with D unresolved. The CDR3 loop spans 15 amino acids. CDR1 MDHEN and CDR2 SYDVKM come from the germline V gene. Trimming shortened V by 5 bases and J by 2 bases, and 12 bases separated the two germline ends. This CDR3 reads CASSPSGKTNEKLFF. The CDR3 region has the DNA TGTGCCAGCAGTCCCTCGGGGAAGACTAATGAAAAACTGTTTTTT.

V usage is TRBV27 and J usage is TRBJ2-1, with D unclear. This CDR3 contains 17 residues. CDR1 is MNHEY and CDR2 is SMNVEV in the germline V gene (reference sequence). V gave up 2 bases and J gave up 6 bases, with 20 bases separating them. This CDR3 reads CASSLNGSPFGSNEQFF. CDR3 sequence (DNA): TGTGCCAGCAGTTTAAACGGGTCCCCCTTCGGATCCAATGAGCAGTTCTTC.

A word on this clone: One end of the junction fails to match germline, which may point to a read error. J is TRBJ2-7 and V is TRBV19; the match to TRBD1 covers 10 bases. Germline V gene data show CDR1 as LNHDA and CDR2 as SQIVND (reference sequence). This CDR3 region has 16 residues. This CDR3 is CASSLEAGTGDGEQYF. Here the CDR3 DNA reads TGTGCCAGTAGTTTAGAGGCCGGGACAGGGGATGGCGAGCAGTACTTC.